The next 26 T cell receptor beta chains were all read from a single sample in a study of blood T cells in healthy people across ages. A sample-barcoded 5' primer and a J-beta primer mix were used in a second PCR of about 7 to 12 cycles. TCRdb called the 5' RACE reads again in MiXCR, with one record for every CDR3 protein. The table records roughly 640,000 distinct CDR3 sequences, about 30% of them present only once. Sequences were obtained from blood. These receptors were collected from a woman aged 80 or older in good health.

This chain links TRBV7-8 with TRBJ2-5; D may be TRBD1 (6 bases). Gene TRBJ2-7 matches the end of the DNA better, so the J call may be wrong. The CDR3 is 17 amino acids. Per germline, CDR1 SGHVS and CDR2 FQNEAQ. DNA of the CDR3: TGTGCCAGCAGCGGCGTCAAGCCGGGACATATGTCCCACGAGCAGTACTTC. Its protein is CASSGVKPGHMSHEQYF.

This clonotype was picked up many times. The rearrangement joins TRBV7-9 to TRBJ1-2; possibly TRBD1 for D (5 bases). The CDR3 extends over 16 amino acids. V shed 5 bases and J shed 0 bases, with 16 bases lying between them. Germline V lookup: CDR1 SEHNR, CDR2 FQNEAQ (reference sequence). The CDR3 DNA sequence: TGTGCCAGCAGCCGGGGGACCGGGAGCCCTAACTATGGCTACACCTTC. Amino acid sequence: CASSRGTGSPNYGYTF.

The chain has TRBV5-6 and TRBJ1-1; D not certain. Trimming took 2 bases from V and 3 from J, leaving 5 bases between them. The CDR3 spans 12 residues. Germline V gene lookup returns CDR1 SGHDT and CDR2 YYEEEE. The CDR3 here is CASSFGYTEAFF. The DNA of the CDR3 is TGTGCCAGCAGCTTTGGCTACACTGAAGCTTTCTTT.

This rearrangement joins TRBV20-1 to TRBJ2-5; 7 bases fit TRBD2. Germline lookup yields CDR1 DFQATT and CDR2 SNEGSKA (reference sequence). J lost 5 bases, V lost 6 bases, and 9 bases had no gene match. The CDR3 extends over 13 amino acids. The CDR3 DNA sequence: TGCAGTGCGCCCCAGGAGGGAGGGGAGACCCAGTACTTC. It is translated as CSAPQEGGETQYF.

This clonotype has just a few counts. This chain links TRBV20-1 with TRBJ2-1; possibly TRBD1 or TRBD2 for D (5 bases each). The CDR3 runs 14 residues. Per the germline V gene, CDR1 is DFQATT and CDR2 is SNEGSKA (reference sequence). V was shortened by 1 base and J by 10 bases, with 17 bases between the two germline ends. CDR3 residues: CSARVEGPQREQFF. In DNA form, the CDR3 reads TGCAGTGCTAGAGTTGAGGGGCCCCAGAGGGAGCAGTTCTTC.

Concerning this clonotype: A read error is possible here, since a much larger clone lies one base away. The chain is built from TRBV7-2 and TRBJ1-4; D ambiguous. V was cut by 5 bases and J by 7 bases, with 14 bases left in between. In germline, CDR1 is SGHTA, CDR2 FQGNSA. The CDR3 length is 14 residues. CDR3 residues: CASSPGRGSEKLFF. CDR3 in DNA: TGTGCCAGCAGCCCAGGACGGGGAAGTGAAAAACTGTTTTTT.

The chain links TRBV7-2 to TRBJ1-1; 11 nucleotides agree with TRBD1. CDR1 and CDR2 (germline): SGHTA, FQGNSA. The CDR3 consists of 14 residues. V lost 5 bases to trimming and J lost 8 bases; unmatched junction nucleotides: 7. CDR3 sequence reads: CASSRAGTGGEAFF. CDR3 in DNA: TGTGCCAGCAGCAGGGCCGGGACAGGGGGGGAAGCTTTCTTT. Combining the CDR3 with reference TRBV7-2 and TRBJ1-1 gives the whole variable domain GAGVSQSPSNKVTEKGKDVELRCDPISGHTALYWYRQSLGQGLEFLIYFQGNSAPDKSGLPSDRFSAERTGGSVSTLTIQRTQQEDSAVYLCASSRAGTGGEAFFGQGTRLTVV.

This clonotype showed up many times. This rearrangement joins TRBV7-9 to TRBJ1-2; weak D call: TRBD1 (5 bases). Trimming removed 7 bases from V and 4 bases from J, with 16 bases in between. CDR3 length: 14 residues. Germline CDR1 and CDR2: SEHNR and FQNEAQ (reference sequence). CDR3 DNA: TGTGCCAGCACAACTTACCGGGGGAGCTATGGCTACACCTTC. Translating it yields CASTTYRGSYGYTF. Using reference TRBV7-9 and TRBJ1-2 for the parts outside the CDR3, the full variable domain is DTGVSQNPRHKITKRGQNVTFRCDPISEHNRLYWYRQTLGQGPEFLTYFQNEAQLEKSRLLSDRFSAERPKGSFSTLEIQRTEQGDSAMYLCASTTYRGSYGYTFGSGTRLTVV.

The V gene is TRBV5-1, the J gene TRBJ1-4, with 9 bases fitting TRBD1. Unmatched junction bases numbered 9, after V lost 0 bases and J lost 6 bases. This CDR3 contains 17 residues. The germline gives CDR1 SGHRS, CDR2 YFSETQ. CDR3 amino acids: CASSLVGKGQGDEKLFF. The CDR3 nucleotides read TGCGCCAGCAGCTTGGTGGGCAAGGGACAGGGAGATGAAAAACTGTTTTTT.

This clonotype was seen ten or more times. The genes are TRBV12-3 or TRBV12-4 and TRBJ1-2; D may be TRBD1 (5 bases). The CDR3 is 14 amino acids. Trimming removed 4 bases from V and 8 bases from J, with 17 bases in between. DNA for the CDR3: TGTGCCAGCAGTTGGACCCGTCGGGGGGAGGGCTACACCTTC. Its protein product is CASSWTRRGEGYTF.

This clonotype was seen many times. The genes are TRBV20-1 and TRBJ1-4; D not resolved. The CDR3 has 12 amino acids. Looked up from germline, CDR1 is DFQATT and CDR2 is SNEGSKA (reference sequence). CDR3 region: CGTGSFDEKLFF. The DNA of the CDR3 is TGCGGAACTGGGTCCTTCGATGAAAAACTGTTTTTT.

A remark on this clonotype: Since a much larger clone is just one base distant, this may be a read error. This chain links TRBV7-3 with TRBJ1-4; a weak D match, TRBD1 (5 bases). The length of the CDR3 is 15 residues. Per germline, CDR1 SGHTA and CDR2 FQGTGA. The CDR3 DNA follows: TGTGCCTGCAGCTACTCAGGGTTGAGCAATGAAAAACTGTTTTTT. Translating it yields CACSYSGLSNEKLFF.

This clonotype was detected many times. The chain joins TRBV20-1 to TRBJ2-5; D not certain. Germline assignment: CDR1 DFQATT and CDR2 SNEGSKA (reference sequence). The CDR3 is 12 residues long. V was pared by 3 bases and J by 5 bases, with 10 bases between. This CDR3 is CSARRDAETQYF. In DNA form, the CDR3 reads TGCAGTGCTAGGCGAGACGCGGAGACCCAGTACTTC.

V and J are TRBV10-3 and TRBJ1-3; D not certain. CDR1 ENHRY and CDR2 SYGVKD come from the germline V gene. With 0 bases removed from V and 3 bases from J, the gap between germline ends came to 6 bases. This CDR3 contains 14 residues. CDR3 sequence: CAISESIGGNTIYF. The CDR3 region has the DNA TGTGCCATCAGTGAGTCGATCGGTGGAAACACCATATATTTT.

On this clonotype: Relative to the germline gene, one junction end is altered; a read error may explain this. The chain employs TRBV15 and TRBJ2-1; D is possibly TRBD1 (6 bases). The CDR3 spans 15 residues. Per the germline V gene, CDR1 is LNHNV and CDR2 is YYDKDF (reference sequence). The CDR3 bases are TGTGCCACCGGCAGAGCGGACAGCAGCTGCAATGAGCAGTTCTTC. It encodes CATGRADSSCNEQFF.

In the case of this clonotype: Germline and junction disagree at one end, which may indicate a read error. The chain links TRBV2 to TRBJ1-2; D gene unclear. From germline, CDR1 is SNHLY and CDR2 FYNNEI. The CDR3 runs 16 residues. CDR3 sequence (DNA): TGTGCCAGCAGTGAACGTAACCGGGATTTTAACTATGACTACACCTTC. Translating it yields CASSERNRDFNYDYTF.

This clonotype appeared many times. The CDR3: CSARDAQGRRSYTF. CDR3 DNA: TGCAGTGCTAGAGATGCGCAGGGCCGGAGAAGCTACACCTTC. The gene calls are TRBV20-1 and TRBJ1-2; a possible D gene is TRBD1 (5 bases). With 0 bases removed from V and 9 bases from J, the gap between germline ends came to 17 bases. CDR3 length equals 14 residues. The germline V gene has CDR1 DFQATT and CDR2 SNEGSKA (reference sequence).

This clonotype was recorded a few times. This chain links TRBV6-6 with TRBJ2-2; D unclear. CDR3 size: 12 residues. Germline values: CDR1 MNHNY, CDR2 SVGAGI (reference sequence). V gave up 7 bases and J gave up 8 bases, with 11 bases separating them. CDR3 in DNA: TGTGCCAGCACTCCCCGTTCAGGGGAGCTGTTTTTT. Translating gives CASTPRSGELFF.

This chain connects TRBV10-3 to TRBJ2-3; 12 bases map to TRBD1. The CDR3 length is 17 residues. J was trimmed by 1 base and V by 4 bases; bases with no gene match: 6. Germline values: CDR1 ENHRY, CDR2 SYGVKD. The CDR3: CAISGGQGAWGTDTQYF. The CDR3 coding sequence is TGTGCCATCAGTGGGGGACAGGGGGCCTGGGGCACAGATACGCAGTATTTT.

The genes are TRBV29-1 and TRBJ1-2; 10 bases map to TRBD1. The CDR3 covers 13 residues. Germline-derived CDR1 and CDR2 are SQVTM and ANQGSEA. The ends lost 1 base at V and 8 bases at J; junction bases unmatched: 4. CDR3 protein: CSVEGGTGEGYTF. DNA of the CDR3: TGCAGCGTTGAAGGAGGGACAGGGGAAGGCTACACCTTC. The variable domain in full, completed from reference TRBV29-1 and TRBJ1-2, reads SAVISQKPSRDICQRGTSLTIQCQVDSQVTMMFWYRQQPGQSLTLIATANQGSEATYESGFVIDKFPISRPNLTFSTLTVSNMSPEDSSIYLCSVEGGTGEGYTFGSGTRLTVV.

The J gene is TRBJ2-5, the V gene TRBV6-5; no firm D call. The tail of the sequence fits TRBJ2-7 better, so the J call may be wrong. In germline, CDR1 is MNHEY, CDR2 SVGAGI. This CDR3 is built from 19 residues. The CDR3 is CASSYCGKSELPRAYEQYF. The CDR3 nucleotides read TGTGCCAGCAGTTATTGTGGGAAATCCGAATTACCACGGGCCTACGAGCAGTACTTC.

On this clonotype itself: This may stem from a read error, because a much larger clone lies one nucleotide away. The chain employs TRBV5-6 and TRBJ2-1; D possibly corresponds to TRBD1 (5 bases). The CDR3 has 17 residues. V was trimmed by 1 base and J by 4 bases, leaving 18 bases between them. In germline, CDR1 is SGHDT, CDR2 YYEEEE. CDR3 DNA: TGTGCCAGCAGCTTGATGACCAGGGCTGCGATATACAATGAGCAGTTCTTC. Translating gives CASSLMTRAAIYNEQFF.

This clonotype was detected a few times. The chain couples TRBV7-6 to TRBJ2-5; 11 bases fit TRBD2. From germline, CDR1 is SGHVS and CDR2 FNYEAQ. CDR3 length equals 14 residues. V shed 3 bases, J shed 11 bases, and the junction held 8 bases outside the gene matches. CDR3 protein: CASSFALAGGEQYF. The DNA of the CDR3 is TGTGCCAGCAGCTTTGCCCTAGCGGGGGGTGAGCAGTACTTC.

This clonotype was detected a few times. This chain links TRBV18 with TRBJ2-1, with D possibly being TRBD1 (5 bases). Trimming pared 2 bases from V and 8 bases from J, leaving 7 bases between. The CDR3 length is 12 residues. Per germline, CDR1 KGHSH and CDR2 LQKENI. CDR3 residues: CASSPGADEQFF. DNA for the CDR3: TGTGCCAGCTCACCAGGGGCTGATGAGCAGTTCTTC.

Remarks on this clonotype: Mismatch with germline at one junction end may stem from a read error. This chain joins TRBV19 and TRBJ1-5; perhaps TRBD1 as D (5 bases). Germline CDR1 LNHDA, CDR2 SQIVND (reference sequence). The CDR3 sequence is 15 residues long. This chain's CDR3 is CASSDSPAGNQPRHF. CDR3 DNA: TGTGCCAGTAGTGACAGCCCGGCGGGCAATCAGCCCCGGCATTTT. The whole variable domain, filled in from reference TRBV19 and TRBJ1-5, reads DGGITQSPKYLFRKEGQNVTLSCEQNLNHDAMYWYRQDPGQGLRLIYYSQIVNDFQKGDIAEGYSVSREKKESFPLTVTSAQKNPTAFYLCASSDSPAGNQPRHFGDGTRLSIL.

V is TRBV20-1 and J is TRBJ2-7; 9 bases are shared with TRBD2. Per the germline V gene, CDR1 is DFQATT and CDR2 is SNEGSKA (reference sequence). This CDR3 comprises 15 residues. With 2 bases clipped from V and 2 bases from J, the junction kept 7 bases outside the gene matches. The CDR3 here is CSARPTSGQTYEQYF. The DNA for the CDR3 is TGCAGTGCTAGACCAACTAGCGGGCAGACCTACGAGCAGTACTTC.